This TCR beta chain was found in a study of cytomegalovirus exposure and HLA in healthy donors. Study details: Most donors, 81% of a few hundred genotyped, fell in the Caucasian-associated ancestry cluster. Findings and limits, study-wide: Most CMV-associated TCR beta chains were later found to appear HLA-restricted. The productive fraction for most TCR beta V segments was about 87% or about 30% in an earlier analysis. The study designated 150 to 200 TCR beta chains cytomegalovirus-associated.

Both 60 Vbeta primers and 13 Jbeta primers went into the PCR. The table came from immunoSEQ multiplex PCR; TCRdb's copy has only in-frame clones and leaves some out. In the table there are 150,000 to 200,000 clones, about four fifths of which are singletons. Of note for this clone: The target antigen is unknown.

The CDR3 runs to 17 residues. The ends lost 4 bases at V and 1 base at J; junction bases unmatched: 9. Germline loops: CDR1 SGHDT, CDR2 YYEEEE. Sequencing was done on a sample of PBMCs. The chain carries TRBV5-6 and TRBJ2-3; 10 bases fit TRBD2. This clonotype was obtained from a female donor in good health and CMV-seronegative. The CDR3 DNA sequence: TGTGCCAGCAGCCTAGCTAGCGGGGGCCGGGGCACAGATACGCAGTATTTT. This encodes CASSLASGGRGTDTQYF.